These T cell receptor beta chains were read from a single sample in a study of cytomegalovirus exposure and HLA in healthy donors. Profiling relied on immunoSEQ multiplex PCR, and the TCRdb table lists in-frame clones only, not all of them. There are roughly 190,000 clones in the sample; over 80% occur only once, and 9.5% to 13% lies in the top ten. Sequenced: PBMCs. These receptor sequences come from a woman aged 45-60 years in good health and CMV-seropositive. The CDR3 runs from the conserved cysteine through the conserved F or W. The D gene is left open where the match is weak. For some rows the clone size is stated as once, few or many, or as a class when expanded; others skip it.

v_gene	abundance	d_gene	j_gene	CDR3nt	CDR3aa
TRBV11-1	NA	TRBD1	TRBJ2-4	TGTGCCAGCAGTAAAGACAGGGCCGTCGTAGCCAAAAACATTCAGTACTTC	CASSKDRAVVAKNIQYF
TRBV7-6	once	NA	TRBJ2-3	TGTGCCAGCAGCTTAAGGGGCGTAACAGTGACAGATACGCAGTATTTT	CASSLRGVTVTDTQYF
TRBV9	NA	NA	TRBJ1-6	TGTGCCAGCAGCGTAGGGGCCGAGGGATCCAATTCACCCCTCCACTTT	CASSVGAEGSNSPLHF
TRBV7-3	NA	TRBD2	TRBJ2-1	TGTGCCAGCAGCTCCTTGGGACTAGCGGGGGACAATGAGCAGTTCTTC	CASSSLGLAGDNEQFF
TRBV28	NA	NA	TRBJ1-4	TGTGCCAGCAGTTTGCAGGGATATGAAAAACTGTTTTTT	CASSLQGYEKLFF
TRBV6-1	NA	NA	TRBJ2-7	TGTGCCAGCAGTGAACCGGGACATTTATACGAGCAGTACTTC	CASSEPGHLYEQYF
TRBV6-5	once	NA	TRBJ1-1	TGTGCCAGCAGTGAATTTAGGAACACTGAAGCTTTCTTT	CASSEFRNTEAFF
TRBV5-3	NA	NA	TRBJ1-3	TGTGCCGGACACTACTTGGATATCAAACCTGGAAACACCATATATTTT	CAGHYLDIKPGNTIYF
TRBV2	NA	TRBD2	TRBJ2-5	TGTGCCAGCAGTGGGCTATCTAGCGGCCAAGAGACCCAGTACTTC	CASSGLSSGQETQYF
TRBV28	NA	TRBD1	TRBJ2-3	TGTGCCAGCCACCCTACAGGGGAAAGTGGCCCAGATACGCAGTATTTT	CASHPTGESGPDTQYF
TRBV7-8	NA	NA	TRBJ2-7	TGTGCCAGCAGCTTAGACGGAGGTTACGAGCAGTACTTC	CASSLDGGYEQYF
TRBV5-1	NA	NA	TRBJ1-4	TGCGCCAGCAGCCGACTAGCAGCAACTAATGAAAAACTGTTTTTT	CASSRLAATNEKLFF
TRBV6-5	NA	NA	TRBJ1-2	TGTGCCAGCAGTTATAGGGCGCAGGGAATCTATGGCTACACCTTC	CASSYRAQGIYGYTF
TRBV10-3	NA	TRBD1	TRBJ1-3	TGTGCCATCAGTGAAAAGGGGGCGCGGGGAAACACCATATATTTT	CAISEKGARGNTIYF
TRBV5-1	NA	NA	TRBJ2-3	TGCGCCAGCAGCTTGGAGGGACTGCGCACAGATACGCAGTATTTT	CASSLEGLRTDTQYF
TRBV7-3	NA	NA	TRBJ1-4	TGTGCCAGCACGTCGGGGGGGGGCAGGGCTAATGAAAAACTGTTTTTT	CASTSGGGRANEKLFF